Following are 14 T cell receptor beta chains from one sample sequenced in a study of blood T cells in healthy people across ages. It was with a sample-barcoded 5' primer and a J-beta primer mix that a second PCR of about 7 to 12 cycles was run. TCRdb reanalysed the 5' RACE reads using MiXCR and keeps one entry per CDR3 protein. The table lists 1,800,000 or so distinct CDR3 sequences, about two fifths of them singletons. Sequencing was carried out using blood. These receptors were obtained from a human donor in good health.

In its sample, this clonotype was seen once. This chain joins TRBV12-3 or TRBV12-4 and TRBJ1-4; TRBD1 agrees at 8 bases. The CDR3 sequence is 17 residues long. The trim removed 5 bases at V and 6 bases at J, leaving 14 bases unmatched. CDR3: CASSRRTGFFSHEKLFF. DNA for the CDR3: TGTGCCAGCAGTAGACGGACAGGGTTTTTTTCGCATGAAAAACTGTTTTTT.

This clonotype was counted between two and nine times. A read error may produce the germline difference seen at one junction end. This rearrangement joins TRBV29-1 to TRBJ2-7; D could derive from TRBD1 or TRBD2 (5 bases each). The germline gives CDR1 SQVTM, CDR2 ANQGSEA. CDR3 length: 14 residues. The CDR3 is CNVTGTGSSYEQYF. CDR3 sequence (DNA): TGCAACGTTACCGGGACCGGAAGCTCCTACGAGCAGTACTTC.

As for this clonotype: The junction shows a germline mismatch at one end, possibly a read error. J is TRBJ2-7 and V is TRBV28; D is perhaps TRBD2 (5 bases). The CDR3 spans 12 residues. Germline loops: CDR1 MDHEN, CDR2 SYDVKM. The CDR3 DNA follows: TGTGCCAGCAGTTGGACTCTGTACGAGCGGTACTTC. Translating gives CASSWTLYERYF.

This clonotype appeared a few times. The chain uses TRBV20-1 and TRBJ2-1; 7 bases map to TRBD2. The CDR3 is 16 amino acids. Germline CDR1 DFQATT, CDR2 SNEGSKA (reference sequence). With 0 bases clipped from V and 2 bases from J, the junction kept 7 bases outside the gene matches. The CDR3 coding sequence is TGCAGTGCTAGAGATGTCCGGGGGGATCCCTACAATGAGCAGTTCTTC. This encodes CSARDVRGDPYNEQFF.

The V gene is TRBV5-1, the J gene TRBJ2-4; D ambiguous. The CDR3 consists of 13 residues. CDR1 is SGHRS, CDR2 YFSETQ, per germline. V was pared by 0 bases and J by 7 bases, with 8 bases between. In DNA, the CDR3 is TGCGCCAGCAGCTTGGATGACCAGAACATTCAGTACTTC. Its protein product is CASSLDDQNIQYF.

This clonotype came up a few times. The rearrangement links TRBV2 to TRBJ2-1; D is perhaps TRBD1 or TRBD2 (5 bases each). V lost 2 bases and J 2 bases, leaving 10 bases between the germline ends. The CDR3 covers 15 residues. Germline CDR1 is SNHLY and CDR2 is FYNNEI. This CDR3 is CASSEQGSAYNEQFF. Here the CDR3 DNA reads TGTGCCAGCAGTGAACAGGGTAGCGCCTACAATGAGCAGTTCTTC.

The chain combines TRBV10-3 with TRBJ1-2, with D unresolved. CDR3 length: 16 amino acids. The V and J ends lost 10 bases and 1 base respectively, with 22 bases between them. Germline-derived CDR1 and CDR2 are ENHRY and SYGVKD. DNA for the CDR3: TGTGCCAACAGACCCAGGCACGGTCGGATTAACTATGGCTACACCTTC. It encodes CANRPRHGRINYGYTF.

J is TRBJ2-3 and V is TRBV20-1, with D perhaps given as TRBD1 or TRBD2 (5 bases each). V was pared by 1 base and J by 3 bases, with 14 bases between. In germline, CDR1 is DFQATT, CDR2 SNEGSKA (reference sequence). The CDR3 runs 15 residues. The CDR3: CSARGGGEGTDTQYF. The CDR3 region has the DNA TGCAGTGCTAGAGGTGGGGGTGAGGGGACAGATACGCAGTATTTT.

The chain couples TRBV5-1 to TRBJ2-1, with no clear D. Germline lookup yields CDR1 SGHRS and CDR2 YFSETQ. Between the trimmed V and J ends, which lost 0 bases and 7 bases, there was a span of 8 bases. This CDR3 spans 13 amino acids. The CDR3 here is CASSLESVNEQFF. The CDR3 coding sequence is TGCGCCAGCAGCTTGGAAAGCGTAAATGAGCAGTTCTTC. The full variable domain, rest sourced from reference TRBV5-1 and TRBJ2-1, is KAGVTQTPRYLIKTRGQQVTLSCSPISGHRSVSWYQQTPGQGLQFLFEYFSETQRNKGNFPGRFSGRQFSNSRSEMNVSTLELGDSALYLCASSLESVNEQFFGPGTRLTVL.

This clonotype was seen only once. V gene TRBV4-3 combines with J gene TRBJ1-2; D gene unclear. Germline values: CDR1 LGHNA, CDR2 YSLEER. V lost 1 base and J 4 bases, leaving 13 bases between the germline ends. The CDR3 extends over 15 amino acids. The CDR3 region is CASSQAQDVGYGYTF. The CDR3 DNA reads TGCGCCAGCAGCCAAGCGCAGGACGTAGGCTATGGCTACACCTTC.

The V and J genes are TRBV4-2 and TRBJ2-3; 15 nucleotides agree with TRBD2. Per the germline V gene, CDR1 is LGHNA and CDR2 is YNFKEQ. Trimming at V came to 1 base and at J to 2 bases, leaving 7 bases not matched to a gene. The CDR3 totals 19 residues. The CDR3 sequence is CASSQGTSGGALITDTQYF. The CDR3 nucleotides read TGTGCCAGCAGCCAAGGGACTAGCGGGGGGGCGCTTATCACAGATACGCAGTATTTT.

This clonotype has a handful of counts. The chain combines TRBV4-1 with TRBJ2-5; D is ambiguous. V dropped 1 base and J dropped 4 bases, with 7 bases sitting between them. CDR1 is MGHRA, CDR2 YSYEKL, per germline. The CDR3 covers 13 residues. CDR3 sequence (DNA): TGCGCCAGCAGCCAAGTAATGAGAGAGACCCAGTACTTC. Its translation: CASSQVMRETQYF.

There are a few counts of this clonotype. The chain is built from TRBV15 and TRBJ1-1, with 10 bases aligning to TRBD1. The V and J ends lost 4 bases and 7 bases, in that order; junction bases with no gene match: 12. This CDR3 comprises 16 residues. Germline assignment: CDR1 LNHNV and CDR2 YYDKDF (reference sequence). CDR3 protein: CATSNPGTGDSIEAFF. Written as DNA, the CDR3 is TGTGCCACCAGCAATCCCGGGACAGGGGATTCTATTGAAGCTTTCTTT.

The CDR3 region is CASSPLGLYTDTQYF. The DNA of the CDR3 is TGTGCCAGCAGCCCCCTAGGGCTATACACAGATACGCAGTATTTT. The gene calls are TRBV3-1 and TRBJ2-3; D is undetermined. The length of the CDR3 is 15 residues. With 4 bases removed from V and 2 bases from J, the gap between germline ends came to 13 bases. CDR1 is LGHDT, CDR2 YNNKEL, per germline (reference sequence).